This T cell receptor (beta chain) appears in the sequencing data of a study of T-cell reconstitution after alpha-beta-depleted transplantation in children. Findings of the study overall: About two months after transplant, alpha-beta T cells reportedly came from several hundred expanded graft clones. When one year had passed after transplant, most T-cell counts and diversity came from newly produced T cells.

Germline V gene data show CDR1 as MGHRA and CDR2 as YSYEKL. The CDR3 runs 14 residues. Trimming took off 4 bases at V and 0 bases at J, with 10 bases between the two ends. Preparation of the TCRbeta library was carried out with unique molecular identifiers. TCRdb reanalysed the PCR reads using MiXCR and keeps one entry per CDR3 protein. Altogether under 850,000 distinct CDR3 sequences are present, less than 15% being singletons, with the ten largest covering approximately 0.8%. A note on this clonotype: What it binds is not known.

This TCR was recovered from a girl between 2 and 10 years old with congenital amegakaryocytic thrombocytopenia, due to receive a stem cell transplant. The specimen comprised PBMCs, sampled before TCRalphabeta/CD19-depleted stem cell transplant. V gene TRBV4-1 combines with J gene TRBJ2-7; D possibly corresponds to TRBD1 (6 bases). The CDR3 sequence: CASSPGTTSYEQYF. Written as DNA, the CDR3 is TGCGCCAGCAGCCCGGGGACAACCTCCTACGAGCAGTACTTC.